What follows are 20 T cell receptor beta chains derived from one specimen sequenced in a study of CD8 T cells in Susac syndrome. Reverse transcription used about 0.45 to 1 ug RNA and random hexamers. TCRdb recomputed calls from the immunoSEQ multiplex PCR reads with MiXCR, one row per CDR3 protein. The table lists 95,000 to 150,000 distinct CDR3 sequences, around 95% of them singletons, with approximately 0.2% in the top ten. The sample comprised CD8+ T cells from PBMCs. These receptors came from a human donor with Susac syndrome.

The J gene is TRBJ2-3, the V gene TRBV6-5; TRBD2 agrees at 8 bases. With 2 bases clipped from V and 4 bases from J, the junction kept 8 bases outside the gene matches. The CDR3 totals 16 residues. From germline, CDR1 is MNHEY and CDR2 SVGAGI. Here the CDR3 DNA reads TGTGCCAGCAGTTACGGGCGGGAGGTGTTCCCAGATACGCAGTATTTT. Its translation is CASSYGREVFPDTQYF.

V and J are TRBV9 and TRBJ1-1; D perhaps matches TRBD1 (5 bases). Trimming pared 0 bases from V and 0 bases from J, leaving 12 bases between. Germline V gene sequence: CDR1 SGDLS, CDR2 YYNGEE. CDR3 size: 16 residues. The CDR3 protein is CASSVGQGGLNTEAFF. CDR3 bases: TGTGCCAGCAGCGTAGGGCAGGGAGGATTGAACACTGAAGCTTTCTTT.

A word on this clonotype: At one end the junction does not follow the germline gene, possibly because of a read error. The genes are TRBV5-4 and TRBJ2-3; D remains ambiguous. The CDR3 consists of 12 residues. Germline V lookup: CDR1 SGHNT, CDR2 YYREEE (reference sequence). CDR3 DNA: TGTGCCAGCAGCTCGGGCACAGTTACGCAGTATTTT. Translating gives CASSSGTVTQYF.

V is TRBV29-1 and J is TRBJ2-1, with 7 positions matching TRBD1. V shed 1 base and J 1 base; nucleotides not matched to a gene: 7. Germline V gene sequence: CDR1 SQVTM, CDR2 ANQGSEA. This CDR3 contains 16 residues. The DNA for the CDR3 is TGCAGCGTTGAAGCCTCTACAGGGGAATCCTACAATGAGCAGTTCTTC. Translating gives CSVEASTGESYNEQFF.

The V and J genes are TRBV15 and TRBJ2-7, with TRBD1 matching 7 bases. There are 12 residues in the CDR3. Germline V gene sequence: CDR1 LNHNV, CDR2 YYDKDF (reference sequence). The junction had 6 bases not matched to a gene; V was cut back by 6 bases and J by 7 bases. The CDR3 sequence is CATRRDSEEQYF. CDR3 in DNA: TGTGCCACCAGGAGGGACAGCGAAGAGCAGTACTTC.

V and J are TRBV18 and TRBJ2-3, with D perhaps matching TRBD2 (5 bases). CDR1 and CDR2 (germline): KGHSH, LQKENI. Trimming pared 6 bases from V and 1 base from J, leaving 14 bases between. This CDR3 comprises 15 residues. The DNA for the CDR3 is TGTGCCAGCTCGCAACCGGCCGGGGGCACAGATACGCAGTATTTT. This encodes CASSQPAGGTDTQYF.

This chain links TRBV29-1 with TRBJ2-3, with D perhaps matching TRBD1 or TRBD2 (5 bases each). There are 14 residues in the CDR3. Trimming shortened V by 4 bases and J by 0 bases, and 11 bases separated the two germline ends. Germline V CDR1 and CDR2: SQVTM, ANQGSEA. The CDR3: CSVVAGTSTDTQYF. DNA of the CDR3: TGCAGCGTTGTCGCAGGGACGAGCACAGATACGCAGTATTTT.

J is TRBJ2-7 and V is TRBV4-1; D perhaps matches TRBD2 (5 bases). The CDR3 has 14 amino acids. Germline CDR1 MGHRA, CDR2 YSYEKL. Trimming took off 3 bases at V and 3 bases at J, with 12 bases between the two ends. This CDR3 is CASSQASGVYEQYF. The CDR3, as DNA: TGCGCCAGCAGCCAGGCGTCCGGGGTCTACGAGCAGTACTTC.

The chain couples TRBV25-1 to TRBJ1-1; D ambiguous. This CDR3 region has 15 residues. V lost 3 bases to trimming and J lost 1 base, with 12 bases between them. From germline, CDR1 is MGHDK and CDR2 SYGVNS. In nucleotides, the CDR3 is TGTGCCAGCAGTGAGGGCTTGGGGAGGAACACTGAAGCTTTCTTT. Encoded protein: CASSEGLGRNTEAFF.

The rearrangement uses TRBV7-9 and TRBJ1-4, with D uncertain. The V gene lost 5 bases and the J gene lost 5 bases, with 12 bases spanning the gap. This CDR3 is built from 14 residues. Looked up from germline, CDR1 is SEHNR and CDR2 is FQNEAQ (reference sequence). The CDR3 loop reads CASSAAEENEKLFF. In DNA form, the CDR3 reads TGTGCCAGCAGCGCGGCCGAGGAGAATGAAAAACTGTTTTTT.

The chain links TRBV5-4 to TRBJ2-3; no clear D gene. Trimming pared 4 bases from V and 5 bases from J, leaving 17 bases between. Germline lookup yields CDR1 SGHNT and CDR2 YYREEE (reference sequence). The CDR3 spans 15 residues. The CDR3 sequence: CASSPGTSPGDTQYF. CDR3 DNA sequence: TGTGCCAGCAGCCCTGGCACATCTCCTGGAGATACGCAGTATTTT.

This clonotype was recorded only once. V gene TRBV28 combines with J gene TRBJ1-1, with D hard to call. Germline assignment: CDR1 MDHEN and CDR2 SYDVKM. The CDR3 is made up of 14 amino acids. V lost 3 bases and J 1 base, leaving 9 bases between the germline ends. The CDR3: CASSFEGKNTEAFF. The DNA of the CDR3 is TGTGCCAGCAGTTTCGAAGGCAAGAACACTGAAGCTTTCTTT.

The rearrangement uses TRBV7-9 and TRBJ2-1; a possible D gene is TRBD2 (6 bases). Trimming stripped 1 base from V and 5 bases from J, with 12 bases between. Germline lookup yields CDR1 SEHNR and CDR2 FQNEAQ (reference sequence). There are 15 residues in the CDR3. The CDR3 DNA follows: TGTGCCAGCAGCTTAGAGCGGGTAATGGACAATGAGCAGTTCTTC. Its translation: CASSLERVMDNEQFF.

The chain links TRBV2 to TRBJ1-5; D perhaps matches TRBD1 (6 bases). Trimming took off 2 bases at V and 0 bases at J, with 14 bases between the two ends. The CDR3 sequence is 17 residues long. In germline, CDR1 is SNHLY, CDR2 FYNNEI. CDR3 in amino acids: CASSEPNGQYSNQPQHF. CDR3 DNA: TGTGCCAGCAGTGAACCTAATGGACAGTATAGCAATCAGCCCCAGCATTTT. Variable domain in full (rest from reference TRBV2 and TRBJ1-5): EPEVTQTPSHQVTQMGQEVILRCVPISNHLYFYWYRQILGQKVEFLVSFYNNEISEKSEIFDDQFSVERPDGSNFTLKIRSTKLEDSAMYFCASSEPNGQYSNQPQHFGDGTRLSIL.

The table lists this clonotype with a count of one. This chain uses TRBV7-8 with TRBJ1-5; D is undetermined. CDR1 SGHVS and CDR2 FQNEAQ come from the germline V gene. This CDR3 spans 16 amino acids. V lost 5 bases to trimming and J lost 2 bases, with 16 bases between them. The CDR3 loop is CASSPWSGEGNQPQHF. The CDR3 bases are TGTGCCAGCAGCCCCTGGAGTGGGGAAGGCAATCAGCCCCAGCATTTT.

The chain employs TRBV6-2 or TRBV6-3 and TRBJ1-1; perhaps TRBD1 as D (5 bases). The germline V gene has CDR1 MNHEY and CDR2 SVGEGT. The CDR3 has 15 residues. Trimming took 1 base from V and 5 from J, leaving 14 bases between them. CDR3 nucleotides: TGTGCCAGCAGTTACTTAGGGACTGATGATACTGAAGCTTTCTTT. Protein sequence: CASSYLGTDDTEAFF.

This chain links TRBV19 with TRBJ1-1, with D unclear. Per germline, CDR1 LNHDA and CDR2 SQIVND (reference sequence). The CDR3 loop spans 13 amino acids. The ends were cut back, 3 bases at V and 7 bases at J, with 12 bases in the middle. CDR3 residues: CASSISLAGEAFF. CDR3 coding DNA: TGTGCCAGTAGTATTAGCCTGGCGGGTGAAGCTTTCTTT.

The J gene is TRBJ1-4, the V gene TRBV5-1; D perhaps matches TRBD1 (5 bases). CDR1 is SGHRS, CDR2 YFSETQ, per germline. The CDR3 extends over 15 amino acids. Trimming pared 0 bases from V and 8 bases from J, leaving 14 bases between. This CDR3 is CASSLEGTPPEKLFF. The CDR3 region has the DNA TGCGCCAGCAGCTTGGAAGGGACCCCCCCGGAAAAACTGTTTTTT.

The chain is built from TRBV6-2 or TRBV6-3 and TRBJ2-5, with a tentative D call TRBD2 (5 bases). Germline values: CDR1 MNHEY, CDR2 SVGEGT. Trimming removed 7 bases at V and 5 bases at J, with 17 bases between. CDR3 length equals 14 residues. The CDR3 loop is CASTHTGVQETQYF. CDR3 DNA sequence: TGTGCCAGCACCCACACCGGGGTTCAGGAGACCCAGTACTTC.

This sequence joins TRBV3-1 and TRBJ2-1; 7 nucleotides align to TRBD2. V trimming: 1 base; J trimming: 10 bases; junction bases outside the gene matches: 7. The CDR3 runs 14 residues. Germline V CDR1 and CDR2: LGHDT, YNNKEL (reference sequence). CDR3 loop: CASSQVREGGEQFF. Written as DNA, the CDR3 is TGTGCCAGCAGCCAAGTACGTGAGGGAGGGGAGCAGTTCTTC.